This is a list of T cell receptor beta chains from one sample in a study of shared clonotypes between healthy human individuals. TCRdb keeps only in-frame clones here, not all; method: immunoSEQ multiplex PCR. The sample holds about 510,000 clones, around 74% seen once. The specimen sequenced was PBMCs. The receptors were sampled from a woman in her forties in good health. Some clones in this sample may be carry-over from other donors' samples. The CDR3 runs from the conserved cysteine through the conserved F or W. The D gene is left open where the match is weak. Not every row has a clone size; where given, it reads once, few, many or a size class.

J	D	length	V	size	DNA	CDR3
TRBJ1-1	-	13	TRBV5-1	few	TGCGCCAGCAGCCCAGGGACGGGGGATGAAGCTTTCTTT	CASSPGTGDEAFF
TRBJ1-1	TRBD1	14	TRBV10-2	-	TGCGCCAGTGAAGCCGGGACAGGGGGCACTGAAGCTTTCTTT	CASEAGTGGTEAFF
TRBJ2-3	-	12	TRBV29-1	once	TGCAGCGTTATTCAGCGGACAGATACGCAGTATTTT	CSVIQRTDTQYF
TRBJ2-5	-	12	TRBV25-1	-	TGTGCCAGCACCGAAGGCTGGGAGACCCAGTACTTC	CASTEGWETQYF
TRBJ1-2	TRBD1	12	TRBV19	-	TGTGCCAGTCGGGGACAGGACTATGGCTACACCTTC	CASRGQDYGYTF
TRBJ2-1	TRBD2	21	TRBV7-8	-	TGTGCCAGCAGCTTAGTTCGCGGGGGACTAGAGGGGGGCGGGTCCTACAATGAGCAGTTCTTC	CASSLVRGGLEGGGSYNEQFF
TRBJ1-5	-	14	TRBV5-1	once	TGCGCCAGCAGCTTCTCAGGACGGGAACAGCCCCAGCATTTT	CASSFSGREQPQHF
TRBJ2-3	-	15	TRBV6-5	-	TGTGCCAGCAGTTACAGGAAGCCGAGGGCAGATACGCAGTATTTT	CASSYRKPRADTQYF
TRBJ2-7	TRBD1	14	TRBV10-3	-	TGTGCCATCAGTGGGGCGGGACAGGGCTACGAGCAGTACTTC	CAISGAGQGYEQYF
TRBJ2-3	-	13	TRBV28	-	TGTGCCAGCAGTTTCGTCTGGGCAGATACGCAGTATTTT	CASSFVWADTQYF
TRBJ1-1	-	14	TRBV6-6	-	TGTGCCAGCAGCGAGGCAGGTGAGAACACTGAGGCTTTCTTT	CASSEAGENTEAFF
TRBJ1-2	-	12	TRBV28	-	TGTGCCAGCAGTTTTATTGACTATGGCTACACCTTC	CASSFIDYGYTF
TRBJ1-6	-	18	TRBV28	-	TGTGCCAGCAGCCTCGGAGGTTATAGGGGATCCTATAATTCACCCCTCCACTTT	CASSLGGYRGSYNSPLHF
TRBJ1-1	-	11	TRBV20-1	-	TGCAGTGGTCTAGGAGACACTGAAGCTTTCTTT	CSGLGDTEAFF
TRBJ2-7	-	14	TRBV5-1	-	TGCGCCAGCAGCCGGGACGGAGGACCCTACGAGCAGTACTTC	CASSRDGGPYEQYF
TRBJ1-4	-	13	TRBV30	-	TGTGCCTGGAGTGTAACGGAGGGTGAAAAACTGTTTTTT	CAWSVTEGEKLFF
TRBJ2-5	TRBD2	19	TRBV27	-	TGTGCCAGCAACACCCGGACTAGCGGGAGGGCCCTCTTAGTAGAGACCCAGTACTTC	CASNTRTSGRALLVETQYF
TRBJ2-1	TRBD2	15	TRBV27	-	TGTGCCAGCACCGTCCTAGCGGGAGGGCCGAATGAGCAGTTCTTC	CASTVLAGGPNEQFF
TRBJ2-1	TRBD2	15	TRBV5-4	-	TGTGCCAGCAGCTTGGCGGCGACTAGCCACAATGAGCAGTTCTTC	CASSLAATSHNEQFF
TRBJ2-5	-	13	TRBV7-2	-	TGTGCCAGCACGCGCGGGATGAGAGAGACCCAGTACTTC	CASTRGMRETQYF
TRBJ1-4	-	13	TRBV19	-	TGTGCCAGTCAAGGGGTTGCGCCTGAAAAACTGTTTTTT	CASQGVAPEKLFF
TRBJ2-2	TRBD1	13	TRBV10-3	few	TGTGCCGCCGGGACAGCGAACACCGGGGAGCTGTTTTTT	CAAGTANTGELFF
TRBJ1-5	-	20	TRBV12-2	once	TGTGCAAGTCGCCCCCCTTACCGGGACAGGCGAAAGTACAGCAATCAGCCCCAGCATTTT	CASRPPYRDRRKYSNQPQHF
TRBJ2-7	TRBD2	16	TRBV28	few	TGTGCCAGCAGTTTAGGGAGCGGGAGGGCCTCGCGCGAGCAGTACTTC	CASSLGSGRASREQYF
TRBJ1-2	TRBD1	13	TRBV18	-	TGTGCCAGCTCACAGGACAGGGGGGATGGCTACACCTTC	CASSQDRGDGYTF
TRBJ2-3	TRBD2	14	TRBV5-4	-	TGTGCCACCATAGGAGCGGGAGGCACAGATACGCAGTATTTT	CATIGAGGTDTQYF
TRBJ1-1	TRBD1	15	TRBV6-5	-	TGTGCCAGCAGTTACTCGGCAGGGGGGAACACTGAAGCTTTCTTT	CASSYSAGGNTEAFF
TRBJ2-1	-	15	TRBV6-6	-	TGTGCCAGCAGCCCTTTACGAGGTTCCTACAATGAGCAGTTCTTC	CASSPLRGSYNEQFF
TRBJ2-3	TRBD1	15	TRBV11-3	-	TGTGCCAGCAGCTTACAGGGGGCAAGCACAGATACGCAGTATTTT	CASSLQGASTDTQYF
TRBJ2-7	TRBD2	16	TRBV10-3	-	TGTGCCATCAGCTCCGGGACTAGCGGGAACGGGGGCGAGCAGTACTTC	CAISSGTSGNGGEQYF
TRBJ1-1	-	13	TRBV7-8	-	TGTGCCAGCAGCTTAGGGGGGGAGACTGAAGCTTTCTTT	CASSLGGETEAFF
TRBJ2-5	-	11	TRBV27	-	TGTGCCAGCAGTTTAGGAGAGACCCAGTACTTC	CASSLGETQYF
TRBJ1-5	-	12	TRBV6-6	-	TGTGCCAGCAGTTACGGGGCTCAGCCCCAGCATTTT	CASSYGAQPQHF
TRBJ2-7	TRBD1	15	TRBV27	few	TGTGCCAGCAGTCTAACAGGGGGAAGCGGATACGAGCAGTACTTC	CASSLTGGSGYEQYF
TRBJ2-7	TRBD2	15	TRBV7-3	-	TGTGCCAGCAGCTTACTAGCGGGTAGCTCCTACGAGCAGTACTTC	CASSLLAGSSYEQYF
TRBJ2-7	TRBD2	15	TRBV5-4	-	TGTGCCAGCTCTAGACTAGCGGGAAGTATCTACGAGCAGTACTTC	CASSRLAGSIYEQYF
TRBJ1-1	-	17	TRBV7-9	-	TGTGCCAGCAGCTTAGAATTCCGCCTAGGGGTCTCCACTGAAGCTTTCTTT	CASSLEFRLGVSTEAFF
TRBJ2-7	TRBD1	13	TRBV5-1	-	TGCGCCAGCAGCAGGGACAGCCCCTACGAGCAGTACTTC	CASSRDSPYEQYF
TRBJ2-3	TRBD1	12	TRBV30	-	TGTGCCTGGGGGACAGGGTCAGATACGCAGTATTTT	CAWGTGSDTQYF
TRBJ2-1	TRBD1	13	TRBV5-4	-	TGTGCCAGCAGCTCCGACAGGGACAATGAGCAGTTCTTC	CASSSDRDNEQFF
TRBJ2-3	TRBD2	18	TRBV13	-	TGTGCCAGCAGCCATAGACTAGCGGGAGGAGCTCGCACAGATACGCAGTATTTT	CASSHRLAGGARTDTQYF
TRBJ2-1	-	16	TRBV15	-	TGTGCCACCAGCACCCAGAGCGTAGGATGGAACAATGAGCAGTTCTTC	CATSTQSVGWNNEQFF
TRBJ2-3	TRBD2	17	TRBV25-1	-	TGTGCCAGCAGTGAAATATTCGGGGGGTTCGGGTTTGATACGCAGTATTTT	CASSEIFGGFGFDTQYF
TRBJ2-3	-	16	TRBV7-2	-	TGTGCCAGCAGCTTAGGGCTAGCGAGAAGCACAGATACGCAGTATTTT	CASSLGLARSTDTQYF
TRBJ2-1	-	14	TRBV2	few	TGTGCCAGCAGGGGGGACTCCCTGGTCAATGAGCAGTTCTTC	CASRGDSLVNEQFF
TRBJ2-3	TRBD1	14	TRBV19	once	TGTGCCAGTAGGACAGGGGCGTCCACAGATACGCAGTATTTT	CASRTGASTDTQYF
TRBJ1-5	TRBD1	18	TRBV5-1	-	TGCGCCAGCAGCCCGGGCCGGGACAGAGAGTATAGCAATCAGCCCCAGCATTTT	CASSPGRDREYSNQPQHF
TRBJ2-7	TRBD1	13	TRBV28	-	TGTGCCACCTGGGGACAGGGGAACTACGAGCAGTACTTC	CATWGQGNYEQYF
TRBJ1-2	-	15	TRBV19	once	TGTGCCAGTAGTATAGGAGGCCAGGGAGTCTATGGCTACACCTTC	CASSIGGQGVYGYTF
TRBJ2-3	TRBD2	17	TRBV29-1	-	TGCAGCGCTCGGACTAGCGGGAGGACCCGATCGTCAGATACGCAGTATTTT	CSARTSGRTRSSDTQYF
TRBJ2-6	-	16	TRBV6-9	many	TGTGCCAGCAGTGAATTGGACTTCTCTGGGGCCAACGTCCTGACTTTC	CASSELDFSGANVLTF
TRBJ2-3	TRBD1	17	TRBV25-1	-	TGTGCCAGCAGTGAGCCCCTCGACAGGGCCGGCACAGATACGCAGTATTTT	CASSEPLDRAGTDTQYF
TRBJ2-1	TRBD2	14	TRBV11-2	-	TGTGCCAGCAGCCGGACTAGGGTGGGGTATGAGCAGTTCTTC	CASSRTRVGYEQFF